This T cell receptor (beta chain) emerged from a study of blood T cell repertoires in COVID-19. Study at large: Sites in the United States, Italy and Spain provided acute and convalescent COVID-19 samples. Sources were T cells, B-cell-depleted T cells, or PBMCs; the material itself was cDNA or gDNA.

Profiled with immunoSEQ multiplex PCR; TCRdb holds only in-frame clones, not every one. This table holds 200,000 to 300,000 clones, about 85% found once. Trimming at V came to 2 bases and at J to 5 bases, leaving 4 bases not matched to a gene. Germline values: CDR1 LNHDA, CDR2 SQIVND (reference sequence). This CDR3 spans 16 amino acids. This receptor was taken from a man aged 60 to 75 with acute or convalescent COVID-19. Sequenced: peripheral blood. The chain has TRBV19 and TRBJ2-3; 13 bases are shared with TRBD2. The CDR3 loop reads CASSIFRTSGGDTQYF. CDR3 DNA sequence: TGTGCCAGTAGTATATTCAGGACTAGCGGGGGAGATACGCAGTATTTT.